The clone carrying this T cell receptor beta chain was recorded once. What it recognizes is unknown. The V segment lost 4 bases and the J segment 5 bases; nucleotides outside the gene matches: 4. This CDR3 spans 14 amino acids. The germline V gene has CDR1 SGHTA and CDR2 FQGNSA. This record belongs to a study of cytomegalovirus exposure and HLA in healthy donors. Study conclusions and caveats: An analysis was carried out later, and it reportedly showed fewer N-insertions in an Asian-associated ancestry cluster than the approximately 680-donor mean. Some highly shared sequence variants likely arose as a pipeline artifact. A later analysis, which compared TCR beta chains of equal frequency, found the HLA-associated ones more clonally expanded.

The PCR used 60 Vbeta and 13 Jbeta primers. The repertoire was sequenced with immunoSEQ multiplex PCR; TCRdb's copy has only in-frame clones and lacks some. The top ten clones hold roughly 4.1% of a sample with roughly 120,000 clones, roughly four fifths of them seen once. The specimen sequenced was PBMCs. The TCR sequence derives from a woman between 50 and 59 years old in good health and CMV-seropositive. The chain employs TRBV7-2 and TRBJ2-1, with 8 bases aligning to TRBD1. The CDR3 DNA reads as TGTGCCAGCAGCTCTGGACAGGGCAACAATGAGCAGTTCTTC. This codes for CASSSGQGNNEQFF.